This T cell receptor (beta chain) is drawn from a study of cytomegalovirus exposure and HLA in healthy donors. The wider study: Samples from HLA-typed donors yielded approximately 80 million unique TCRs in an early data release.

Study observations and caveats: A later analysis by the authors found several of the most significant clusters apparently linked to common viral pathogens.

V was clipped by 4 bases and J by 1 base, with 14 bases between them. CDR3 length equals 15 residues. The germline V gene encodes CDR1 SGHRS and CDR2 YFSETQ. The PCR was carried out with 60 Vbeta primers and 13 Jbeta primers. Produced via immunoSEQ multiplex PCR; TCRdb's table is partial and in-frame only. The sample lists fewer than 200,000 clones, roughly 70% occurring once. Each donor was nominally healthy when sampled (though unrecorded immune exposures were likely). In the case of this clone: What it recognizes is unknown.

The material sequenced was PBMCs. The sequence was obtained from a girl aged 5 to 17 in good health and CMV-seronegative. This sequence joins TRBV5-1 and TRBJ1-1; D possibly corresponds to TRBD1 (6 bases). CDR3 amino acids: CASSTSGERNTEAFF. CDR3 bases: TGCGCCAGCAGCACCTCAGGGGAAAGGAACACTGAAGCTTTCTTT.